The 18 T cell receptor beta chains presented below share a single source sample, sequenced in a study of CD4 T cells in relation to SARS-CoV-2 and coronaviruses. Measured with immunoSEQ multiplex PCR; TCRdb has only the in-frame clones, and not every one. The data contain around 24,000 clones, about 77% of them seen just once; the ten biggest clones take up roughly 20%. The unexposed donors gave CD4+ T cells in about 2011-2019, prior to COVID-19. Isolation of CD4+ T cells took place after approximately eleven days in culture. Their antigen targets remain unknown. Material: CD4+ T cells from PBMCs, cultured in vitro. These receptors all come from a human donor in good health.

This clone showed up just once. The CDR3 DNA follows: TGTGCCAGCAGCTTGGACAGAAACACCGGGGAGCTGTTTTTT. Its protein is CASSLDRNTGELFF. The J gene is TRBJ2-2, the V gene TRBV7-2, with D possibly matching TRBD1 (6 bases). Germline values: CDR1 SGHTA, CDR2 FQGNSA. This CDR3 has 14 amino acids. V was clipped by 3 bases and J by 2 bases, with 7 bases between them.

The chain has TRBV6-2 or TRBV6-3 and TRBJ2-3; 11 bases are shared with TRBD2. From germline, CDR1 is MNHEY and CDR2 SVGEGT. V trimming: 5 bases; J trimming: 2 bases; junction bases outside the gene matches: 6. The CDR3 consists of 16 residues. This CDR3 reads CASSETSGVLTDTQYF. CDR3 in DNA: TGTGCCAGCAGTGAGACTAGCGGGGTCCTCACAGATACGCAGTATTTT.

This clone was counted once. V usage is TRBV9 and J usage is TRBJ1-3; D gene unclear. Germline loops: CDR1 SGDLS, CDR2 YYNGEE. The CDR3 is made up of 14 amino acids. V was trimmed by 2 bases and J by 4 bases, leaving 10 bases between them. In DNA form, the CDR3 reads TGTGCCAGCAGCGTGGCCTCAAGGGGAAACACCATATATTTT. It yields the protein CASSVASRGNTIYF.

The chain carries TRBV5-1 and TRBJ2-6; D is unclear. Germline V gives CDR1 SGHRS, CDR2 YFSETQ. The CDR3 runs 16 residues. Trimming left V 1 base short and J 0 bases short, with 8 bases between. The CDR3 loop reads CASSLPEYSGANVLTF. CDR3 nucleotides: TGCGCCAGCAGCTTGCCAGAGTACTCTGGGGCCAACGTCCTGACTTTC.

The chain couples TRBV7-2 to TRBJ1-5, with D uncertain. V lost 1 base, J lost 12 bases, and 7 bases lay in between. The CDR3 spans 11 residues. Germline V gene data show CDR1 as SGHTA and CDR2 as FQGNSA. CDR3: CASSLGRFQHF. For the CDR3, the DNA is TGTGCCAGCAGCTTAGGGAGGTTCCAGCATTTT.

This chain connects TRBV28 to TRBJ1-2; 7 positions agree with TRBD1. This CDR3 contains 15 residues. V lost 5 bases, J lost 0 bases, and 6 bases stayed unmatched. CDR1 and CDR2 (germline): MDHEN, SYDVKM. The CDR3 sequence is CASSPGQSPNYGYTF. The CDR3 coding sequence is TGTGCCAGCAGTCCGGGACAGAGCCCTAACTATGGCTACACCTTC.

The rearrangement joins TRBV4-3 to TRBJ1-5; D call uncertain. The CDR3 runs to 13 residues. V gave up 0 bases and J gave up 6 bases, with 6 bases separating them. From germline, CDR1 is LGHNA and CDR2 YSLEER. The CDR3 region is CASSQDSGQPQHF. In DNA form, the CDR3 reads TGCGCCAGCAGCCAAGATTCCGGTCAGCCCCAGCATTTT.

The chain carries TRBV15 and TRBJ2-7, with D perhaps TRBD1 or TRBD2 (5 bases each). In germline, CDR1 is LNHNV, CDR2 YYDKDF (reference sequence). V was trimmed by 0 bases and J by 2 bases, leaving 8 bases between them. This CDR3 spans 14 amino acids. The CDR3 nucleotides read TGTGCCACCAGCAGAGATTTGGGACCCTACGAGCAGTACTTC. It yields the protein CATSRDLGPYEQYF.

This clone was counted once. In nucleotides, the CDR3 is TGCGCCAGCAGCCAAGATATATCGAGGGGTGGCTACACCTTC. Its translation: CASSQDISRGGYTF. V is TRBV4-1 and J is TRBJ1-2, with D tentatively TRBD1 (5 bases). The germline V gene has CDR1 MGHRA and CDR2 YSYEKL. This CDR3 spans 14 amino acids. Trimming cost V 0 bases and J 7 bases, with 12 bases left between them.

This rearrangement joins TRBV18 to TRBJ2-6; 7 nucleotides match TRBD1. Germline values: CDR1 KGHSH, CDR2 LQKENI. The trim removed 3 bases at V and 0 bases at J, leaving 8 bases unmatched. The CDR3 length is 18 residues. In nucleotides, the CDR3 is TGTGCCAGCTCACCCCGGATTGACAGGGCCTCTGGGGCCAACGTCCTGACTTTC. The encoded protein is CASSPRIDRASGANVLTF. Supplemented by reference TRBV18 and TRBJ2-6, the full variable domain reads NAGVMQNPRHLVRRRGQEARLRCSPMKGHSHVYWYRQLPEEGLKFMVYLQKENIIDESGMPKERFSAEFPKEGPSILRIQQVVRGDSAAYFCASSPRIDRASGANVLTFGAGSRLTVL.

J is TRBJ2-1 and V is TRBV30; TRBD2 matches at 14 bases. The CDR3 totals 16 residues. In germline, CDR1 is GTSNPN, CDR2 SVGIG (reference sequence). The V and J ends lost 3 bases and 8 bases, in that order; junction bases with no gene match: 9. The CDR3 region is CAWSSGTSGSIYEQFF. For the CDR3, the DNA is TGTGCCTGGAGCTCCGGGACTAGCGGGAGTATCTATGAGCAGTTCTTC. Supplemented by reference TRBV30 and TRBJ2-1, the full variable domain reads SQTIHQWPATLVQPVGSPLSLECTVEGTSNPNLYWYRQAAGRGLQLLFYSVGIGQISSEVPQNLSASRPQDRQFILSSKKLLLSDSGFYLCAWSSGTSGSIYEQFFGPGTRLTVL.

The chain couples TRBV5-1 to TRBJ1-1; the D gene is possibly TRBD1 (6 bases). Per the germline V gene, CDR1 is SGHRS and CDR2 is YFSETQ. The CDR3 spans 16 residues. Trimming took off 6 bases at V and 1 base at J, with 19 bases between the two ends. CDR3 bases: TGCGCCAGCACACGCGAGGGGGGAGTTGGGAACACTGAAGCTTTCTTT. It encodes CASTREGGVGNTEAFF.

The gene calls are TRBV5-5 and TRBJ1-2, with 8 nucleotides matching TRBD1. Germline values: CDR1 SGHKS, CDR2 YYEKEE (reference sequence). CDR3 length: 14 amino acids. J was trimmed by 7 bases and V by 0 bases; bases with no gene match: 5. This CDR3 reads CASSLGTGSFGYTF. The CDR3 DNA sequence: TGTGCCAGCAGCTTGGGGACAGGGTCGTTTGGCTACACCTTC.

The chain employs TRBV5-6 and TRBJ1-2; D unclear. This CDR3 comprises 15 residues. The V end lost 3 bases, the J end lost 5 bases, and 17 bases lay between the germline ends. CDR1 is SGHDT and CDR2 is YYEEEE in the germline V gene. The CDR3 spells CASSSRLDLAYGYTF. The CDR3 DNA reads as TGTGCCAGCAGCTCTCGACTGGACCTGGCATATGGCTACACCTTC.

The rearrangement uses TRBV4-3 and TRBJ2-1; 10 nucleotides agree with TRBD2. This CDR3 comprises 15 residues. Germline V CDR1 and CDR2: LGHNA, YSLEER. V was clipped by 1 base and J by 9 bases; unmatched bases: 6. For the CDR3, the DNA is TGCGCCAGCAGCCAAGGGCTAGCGGGAGTGGGTGAGCAGTTCTTC. Its translation: CASSQGLAGVGEQFF.

The rearrangement links TRBV5-4 to TRBJ1-5, with D unclear. In germline, CDR1 is SGHNT, CDR2 YYREEE (reference sequence). Trimming removed 2 bases at V and 1 base at J, with 10 bases between. The CDR3 runs 15 residues. CDR3 in amino acids: CASSLSISSNQPQHF. Written as DNA, the CDR3 is TGTGCCAGCAGCTTATCAATATCCAGCAATCAGCCCCAGCATTTT.

The chain recombines TRBV19 with TRBJ1-2; possibly TRBD1 for D (5 bases). This CDR3 region has 15 residues. Trimming shortened V by 5 bases and J by 2 bases, and 15 bases separated the two germline ends. Germline V gene sequence: CDR1 LNHDA, CDR2 SQIVND (reference sequence). The CDR3 sequence: CASSPPGVWNYGYTF. CDR3 nucleotides: TGTGCCAGTAGTCCCCCGGGGGTTTGGAACTATGGCTACACCTTC.

The CDR3 sequence is CASSQDGSGSYNEQFF. Written as DNA, the CDR3 is TGCGCCAGCAGCCAAGATGGGAGCGGCTCCTACAATGAGCAGTTCTTC. J is TRBJ2-1 and V is TRBV4-3; weak D call: TRBD2 (5 bases). Germline lookup yields CDR1 LGHNA and CDR2 YSLEER. V dropped 0 bases and J dropped 0 bases, with 9 bases sitting between them. There are 16 residues in the CDR3.